One and the same sample provided the 17 T cell receptor beta chains below, sequenced in a study of CD8+CD57+ T cells in acquired aplastic anemia (dated by TCRdb to the late 2010s). Sequencing took place on an Illumina HiSeq 2000. Genomic DNA was used as template for profiling of TCR beta VDJ combinations and CDR3 sequences. Using fastp trimming at Q25 and MiXCR clonotype assembly, TCRdb reanalyzed the public sequencing data and kept in-frame beta chains. For every CDR3 protein sequence, its rows merge into one entry that carries the most common genes and DNA. The sample table records 100,000 to 150,000 distinct CDR3 sequences; about half of these occur just once. The top ten constitute 2.5% of the sample. The sample consisted of sorted CD4+, CD8+, or CD8+CD57+ T cells (not recorded which) from PBMCs. Source of these receptors: a human donor in good health, serving as a control.

This clonotype was seen ten or more times. The chain combines TRBV7-8 with TRBJ1-2, with 7 bases matching TRBD1. The CDR3 sequence is 16 residues long. J lost 0 bases, V lost 5 bases, and 9 bases had no gene match. Germline lookup yields CDR1 SGHVS and CDR2 FQNEAQ. The CDR3 sequence is CASSRQGITPNYGYTF. The DNA of the CDR3 is TGTGCCAGCAGCCGACAGGGAATCACTCCTAACTATGGCTACACCTTC.

This clonotype was counted many times. Here the CDR3 reads CASSNIDRGTGYTF. The CDR3 coding sequence is TGTGCCAGTAGTAACATAGACAGGGGCACTGGCTACACCTTC. This rearrangement joins TRBV19 to TRBJ1-2; 8 positions match TRBD1. Germline loops: CDR1 LNHDA, CDR2 SQIVND (reference sequence). The CDR3 length is 14 residues. V shed 4 bases and J 7 bases; nucleotides not matched to a gene: 8.

This sequence joins TRBV7-9 and TRBJ2-7, with TRBD2 matching 14 bases. The CDR3 totals 21 residues. The trim removed 6 bases at V and 4 bases at J, leaving 23 bases unmatched. CDR1 and CDR2 from the germline V gene are SEHNR and FQNEAQ (reference sequence). The CDR3 coding sequence is TGTGCCAGCAGTTTTCGGGACGGTGGACTAGCGGGGGGCCCTAGGCGGTACGAGCAGTACTTC. Protein: CASSFRDGGLAGGPRRYEQYF.

This clonotype was observed at least ten times. The V and J genes are TRBV19 and TRBJ2-2; D tentatively fits TRBD1 or TRBD2 (7 bases each). Between the trimmed V and J ends, which lost 7 bases and 6 bases, there was a span of 18 bases. CDR1 is LNHDA and CDR2 is SQIVND in the germline V gene (reference sequence). This CDR3 is 15 amino acids long. The CDR3: CASKGRGLISGELFF. The CDR3 coding sequence is TGTGCCAGTAAAGGGAGGGGGCTTATATCCGGGGAGCTGTTTTTT.

The chain links TRBV2 to TRBJ2-3; D not certain. This CDR3 spans 10 amino acids. CDR1 and CDR2 (germline): SNHLY, FYNNEI. Trimming stripped 8 bases from V and 5 bases from J, with 5 bases between. CDR3 in amino acids: CASVRDTQYF. In DNA form, the CDR3 reads TGTGCCAGCGTAAGAGATACGCAGTATTTT. Complete variable domain (other parts from reference TRBV2 and TRBJ2-3): EPEVTQTPSHQVTQMGQEVILRCVPISNHLYFYWYRQILGQKVEFLVSFYNNEISEKSEIFDDQFSVERPDGSNFTLKIRSTKLEDSAMYFCASVRDTQYFGPGTRLTVL.

The chain recombines TRBV5-1 with TRBJ1-2; the D gene is possibly TRBD1 (5 bases). This CDR3 has 13 residues. Germline CDR1 SGHRS, CDR2 YFSETQ. Trimming took 0 bases from V and 4 from J, leaving 7 bases between them. The CDR3 nucleotides read TGCGCCAGCAGCTTGGGACAGACCTATGGCTACACCTTC. Encoded protein: CASSLGQTYGYTF. The variable domain in full, completed from reference TRBV5-1 and TRBJ1-2, reads KAGVTQTPRYLIKTRGQQVTLSCSPISGHRSVSWYQQTPGQGLQFLFEYFSETQRNKGNFPGRFSGRQFSNSRSEMNVSTLELGDSALYLCASSLGQTYGYTFGSGTRLTVV.

This clonotype has a count of ten or more. The CDR3 DNA sequence: TGCAGCGTTGACCCTAGCGGGGGGCGTGCTAGCACAGATACGCAGTATTTT. Its translation is CSVDPSGGRASTDTQYF. The chain carries TRBV29-1 and TRBJ2-3; 11 nucleotides agree with TRBD2. The germline V gene has CDR1 SQVTM and CDR2 ANQGSEA. V was clipped by 3 bases and J by 0 bases; unmatched bases: 8. The CDR3 has 17 residues.

The chain carries TRBV15 and TRBJ1-2; possibly TRBD1 for D (5 bases). The CDR3 loop spans 14 amino acids. Trimming left V 3 bases short and J 0 bases short, with 8 bases between. CDR1 and CDR2 from the germline V gene are LNHNV and YYDKDF (reference sequence). CDR3 in amino acids: CATSSRQTNYGYTF. In DNA, the CDR3 is TGTGCCACCAGCAGCAGACAGACTAACTATGGCTACACCTTC.

The chain links TRBV19 to TRBJ2-3; D is perhaps TRBD1 (6 bases). Germline V gene sequence: CDR1 LNHDA, CDR2 SQIVND (reference sequence). The V end was cut by 3 bases, the J end by 1 base, with 11 bases between. This CDR3 comprises 15 residues. The CDR3 loop reads CASSIGTPRTDTQYF. The CDR3, as DNA: TGTGCCAGTAGTATCGGGACACCTCGCACAGATACGCAGTATTTT.

In regard to this clonotype: A read error may explain this, as a much larger clone is one base away. The chain has TRBV5-5 and TRBJ1-2, with a tentative D call TRBD1 (5 bases). Germline values: CDR1 SGHKS, CDR2 YYEKEE (reference sequence). V gave up 1 base and J gave up 7 bases, with 17 bases separating them. The CDR3 covers 15 residues. The CDR3 DNA sequence: TGTGCCAGCAGCTTGCCAAGCAGTTCCCAGGGTGGCTACACCTTC. This codes for CASSLPSSSQGGYTF.

The genes are TRBV19 and TRBJ1-6; 12 nucleotides align to TRBD1. The CDR3 runs to 19 residues. Germline-derived CDR1 and CDR2 are LNHDA and SQIVND (reference sequence). Trimming at V came to 3 bases and at J to 7 bases, leaving 13 bases not matched to a gene. CDR3 bases: TGTGCCAGTAGTATCCCCGGGACAGGGGGCGCAATTGGAAATTCACCCCTCCACTTT. Translation: CASSIPGTGGAIGNSPLHF.

This clonotype was detected ten times or more. The chain recombines TRBV11-1 with TRBJ1-1, with 7 bases identical to TRBD1. The ends lost 3 bases at V and 3 bases at J; junction bases unmatched: 1. CDR3 length: 13 residues. Germline assignment: CDR1 SGHAT and CDR2 FQDESV (reference sequence). The CDR3 DNA is TGTGCCAGCAGCTTCACAGGGGACACTGAAGCTTTCTTT. Its translation is CASSFTGDTEAFF.

This clonotype showed up many times. The V and J genes are TRBV20-1 and TRBJ2-1; TRBD2 matches at 15 bases. This CDR3 spans 16 amino acids. V shed 6 bases, J shed 1 base, and the junction held 4 bases outside the gene matches. Looked up from germline, CDR1 is DFQATT and CDR2 is SNEGSKA (reference sequence). The CDR3 loop is CSALGLAGGSYNEQFF. CDR3 in DNA: TGCAGTGCCCTGGGACTAGCGGGGGGATCCTACAATGAGCAGTTCTTC.

The chain employs TRBV6-1 and TRBJ2-2, with D possibly TRBD1 on 6 matching bases. The CDR3 runs 15 residues. Germline V CDR1 and CDR2: MNHNS, SASEGT. The ends were cut back, 0 bases at V and 2 bases at J, with 7 bases in the middle. The CDR3: CASSEAGANTGELFF. The CDR3 DNA follows: TGTGCCAGCAGTGAAGCGGGGGCTAACACCGGGGAGCTGTTTTTT.

The rearrangement joins TRBV10-2 to TRBJ2-2; D is ambiguous. V lost 5 bases and J 6 bases, leaving 4 bases between the germline ends. Germline CDR1 is WSHSY and CDR2 is SAAADI. The CDR3 spans 11 residues. The CDR3 DNA is TGCGCCAGCAGTCCTCCCGGGGAGCTGTTTTTT. Its protein product is CASSPPGELFF.

This clonotype was seen a few times. The chain carries TRBV29-1 and TRBJ1-2; no firm D call. CDR1 and CDR2 from the germline V gene are SQVTM and ANQGSEA. The CDR3 is made up of 10 amino acids. The germline V and J ends were trimmed by 4 bases and 8 bases, with 8 bases remaining between them. CDR3 coding DNA: TGCAGCGTTGGAATGGGCGGCTACACCTTC. It encodes CSVGMGGYTF. Looking up the rest from reference TRBV29-1 and TRBJ1-2 gives the full variable domain: SAVISQKPSRDICQRGTSLTIQCQVDSQVTMMFWYRQQPGQSLTLIATANQGSEATYESGFVIDKFPISRPNLTFSTLTVSNMSPEDSSIYLCSVGMGGYTFGSGTRLTVV.

The rearrangement uses TRBV20-1 and TRBJ2-7, with D tentatively TRBD2 (6 bases). The V and J ends lost 3 bases and 4 bases respectively, with 13 bases between them. The CDR3 length is 13 residues. Germline CDR1 is DFQATT and CDR2 is SNEGSKA (reference sequence). For the CDR3, the DNA is TGCAGTGCTAGGGGGGTAGCGGAATACGAGCAGTACTTC. The encoded protein is CSARGVAEYEQYF.